The clone carrying this T cell receptor (beta chain) was seen only a few times. Its antigen is currently unknown. Trimming cost V 4 bases and J 2 bases; bases outside gene matches: 12. CDR3 size: 18 residues. Looked up from germline, CDR1 is LGHDT and CDR2 is YNNKEL (reference sequence). Libraries of TCR beta came from quantitative 5'-RACE with molecular barcodes. TCRdb re-analysed the 5' RACE reads in MiXCR, keeping a single row per CDR3 protein. The table includes under 150,000 distinct CDR3 sequences, 9.3% detected once. This specimen comes from a study of CD8 T cells in ankylosing spondylitis. Study-wide results and caveats: The study looked at matched synovial fluid samples from ankylosing spondylitis patients. Disease-linked clones were reported to be significantly enriched there. As for the disease-linked clones, they showed a CD8+ phenotype and occurred at relatively low frequencies in peripheral blood. Prior literature has documented some motif variants in synovial fluid and blood from reactive arthritis.

The receptor comes from a male donor with ankylosing spondylitis or in good health (not recorded which). The sample taken for sequencing was blood, either unsorted or a sorted T cell fraction (not recorded which). This chain connects TRBV3-1 to TRBJ2-2; 8 bases map to TRBD2. CDR3 loop: CASSPASGSIYNTGELFF. CDR3 sequence (DNA): TGTGCCAGCAGCCCTGCTAGCGGGTCAATATATAACACCGGGGAGCTGTTTTTT.